Each of the 32 T cell receptor beta chains below was sequenced from the same sample in a study of T cells expressing NK-cell markers. With the 5' RACE reads reprocessed, TCRdb shows one record per CDR3 protein and no DNA. The sample table includes about 460,000 distinct CDR3 sequences. Input material: blood T cells: a sorted CD56 or NKG2C T cell subset, CD4+ or CD8+ T cells, or bulk PBMC T cells (not recorded which). These receptors all stem from a woman between 50 and 59 years old in good health.

CDR3 in amino acids: CASRSTGTRNEKLFF. The gene calls are TRBV6-5 and TRBJ1-4. The CDR3 sequence is 15 residues long. The germline V gene encodes CDR1 MNHEY and CDR2 SVGAGI.

V and J are TRBV2 and TRBJ2-6; the D gene TCRdb calls, TRBD1, cannot be checked with no DNA. Per germline, CDR1 SNHLY and CDR2 FYNNEI. The CDR3 loop spans 17 amino acids. This chain's CDR3 is CASSGGTGLSGANVLTF.

The chain links TRBV11-2 to TRBJ2-2; TCRdb picks TRBD2, but there is no DNA to check that call. This CDR3 region has 16 residues. Germline V gene lookup returns CDR1 SGHAT and CDR2 FQNNGV. The CDR3 spells CASSLVAGSYGVELFF.

This sequence joins TRBV20-1 and TRBJ2-5; TCRdb lists TRBD2, though no DNA is available to test this call. The CDR3 has 14 residues. Germline V gene lookup returns CDR1 DFQATT and CDR2 SNEGSKA (reference sequence). Here the CDR3 reads CSATSGRADETQYF.

This chain connects TRBV30 to TRBJ2-1. The CDR3 sequence is 16 residues long. Germline V gives CDR1 GTSNPN, CDR2 SVGIG (reference sequence). The CDR3 is CAWGLAASYFHNEQFF.

This chain links TRBV11-3 with TRBJ2-5; TCRdb's assignment of TRBD1 cannot be checked, as there is no DNA. This CDR3 has 14 residues. Germline V CDR1 and CDR2: SGHNT, YENEEA. The CDR3 is CASSPVGGMETQYF.

V is TRBV12-3 or TRBV12-4 and J is TRBJ2-3; TCRdb proposes TRBD2, but this gene call is untestable without DNA. The CDR3 loop spans 15 amino acids. The CDR3 sequence: CASSSGTLSTDTQYF.

The chain recombines TRBV29-1 with TRBJ2-5; the D gene TCRdb calls, TRBD2, cannot be checked with no DNA. Germline V gene lookup returns CDR1 SQVTM and CDR2 ANQGSEA. The CDR3 covers 13 residues. The chain's CDR3 is CSTGLANLETQYF. The whole variable domain, remainder taken from reference TRBV29-1 and TRBJ2-5, is SAVISQKPSRDICQRGTSLTIQCQVDSQVTMMFWYRQQPGQSLTLIATANQGSEATYESGFVIDKFPISRPNLTFSTLTVSNMSPEDSSIYLCSTGLANLETQYFGPGTRLLVL.

The rearrangement uses TRBV7-3 and TRBJ2-1; without DNA, the TCRdb call of TRBD2 cannot be checked. This CDR3 contains 15 residues. Germline CDR1 SGHTA, CDR2 FQGTGA. The chain's CDR3 is CASSLWGSAVAEQFF.

This rearrangement joins TRBV28 to TRBJ2-2; TCRdb's D gene call, TRBD2, goes unchecked for lack of DNA. CDR1 is MDHEN and CDR2 is SYDVKM in the germline V gene. The CDR3 is 15 amino acids. The CDR3 sequence is CASSRAGGPVGELFF.

This sequence joins TRBV20-1 and TRBJ1-4; there is no DNA to check the TCRdb D call of TRBD1. The germline V gene encodes CDR1 DFQATT and CDR2 SNEGSKA (reference sequence). This CDR3 is 16 amino acids long. The CDR3: CSAAGQGAAGREKLFF.

V is TRBV25-1 and J is TRBJ1-1. The CDR3 runs to 14 residues. Per the germline V gene, CDR1 is MGHDK and CDR2 is SYGVNS. CDR3 loop: CASSGPLGWTEAFF.

V and J are TRBV20-1 and TRBJ2-5; TCRdb's D call of TRBD2 is untestable without DNA. This CDR3 comprises 14 residues. The V gene's germline CDR1 is DFQATT and CDR2 SNEGSKA (reference sequence). This CDR3 reads CSANSGSEHETQYF.

The genes are TRBV10-2 and TRBJ1-2. Germline loops: CDR1 WSHSY, CDR2 SAAADI. The CDR3 contains 13 residues. Here the CDR3 reads CASSLQDNYGYTF.

The V gene is TRBV20-1, the J gene TRBJ2-1; there is no DNA to check the TCRdb D call of TRBD2. CDR1 DFQATT and CDR2 SNEGSKA come from the germline V gene (reference sequence). This CDR3 comprises 15 residues. This CDR3 reads CSAPGLLSSYNEQFF.

The V call is TRBV10-2, the J call TRBJ2-7; without DNA, the TCRdb call of TRBD2 cannot be checked. Germline loops: CDR1 WSHSY, CDR2 SAAADI. This CDR3 region has 12 residues. The chain's CDR3 is CASGLAGYEQYF.

The chain carries TRBV25-1 and TRBJ1-4; TCRdb designates TRBD1, a call that cannot be tested without DNA. The CDR3 loop spans 16 amino acids. Germline values: CDR1 MGHDK, CDR2 SYGVNS. CDR3 loop: CASSEDDRFINEKLFF.

The gene calls are TRBV6-6 and TRBJ2-2. This CDR3 spans 13 amino acids. The germline V gene has CDR1 MNHNY and CDR2 SVGAGI (reference sequence). CDR3: CASSIANTGELFF.

This rearrangement joins TRBV3-1 to TRBJ2-3. CDR3 size: 15 residues. Germline V gene data show CDR1 as LGHDT and CDR2 as YNNKEL (reference sequence). The CDR3: CASSQAGGRTDTQYF.

The chain uses TRBV5-1 and TRBJ2-2. The CDR3 has 13 amino acids. Germline V CDR1 and CDR2: SGHRS, YFSETQ. This CDR3 is CASSWGETGELFF.

The chain combines TRBV11-2 with TRBJ2-2; TCRdb's D call of TRBD2 is untestable without DNA. Germline V CDR1 and CDR2: SGHAT, FQNNGV. The CDR3 contains 17 residues. The CDR3 is CASSLSSGRGYTGELFF.

The genes are TRBV5-1 and TRBJ2-1; TCRdb's D call of TRBD2 is untestable without DNA. The CDR3 is 14 amino acids. Germline V gives CDR1 SGHRS, CDR2 YFSETQ. CDR3 loop: CASSLVGGTARQFF.

The chain employs TRBV6-6 and TRBJ2-1; TCRdb selects TRBD2, and the lack of DNA leaves this call unchecked. The CDR3 covers 14 residues. Germline CDR1 and CDR2: MNHNY and SVGAGI (reference sequence). CDR3 in amino acids: CASNQREGYNEQFF.

Here the CDR3 reads CASSPDYDEQFF. The chain carries TRBV18 and TRBJ2-1; TCRdb's D call, TRBD2, is unchecked because there is no DNA. CDR1 and CDR2 (germline): KGHSH, LQKENI. This CDR3 contains 12 residues.

The rearrangement joins TRBV20-1 to TRBJ2-1; TCRdb proposes TRBD1, but this gene call is untestable without DNA. This CDR3 comprises 12 residues. The germline V gene encodes CDR1 DFQATT and CDR2 SNEGSKA (reference sequence). The chain's CDR3 is CSARDDRDKVFF.

The rearrangement joins TRBV2 to TRBJ2-7. CDR3 length: 16 residues. Germline V gene data show CDR1 as SNHLY and CDR2 as FYNNEI. CDR3 residues: CASSAGPSESSYEQYF.

This rearrangement joins TRBV9 to TRBJ1-1. The CDR3 loop spans 13 amino acids. Germline CDR1 is SGDLS and CDR2 is YYNGEE. This CDR3 is CASSVKGNTEAFF.

The rearrangement joins TRBV12-3 or TRBV12-4 to TRBJ2-1. CDR3 length: 15 amino acids. Here the CDR3 reads CASSYDVSSYNEQFF.

V gene TRBV11-2 combines with J gene TRBJ2-5; lacking DNA, the TRBD1 call made by TCRdb goes unchecked. The CDR3 is 14 residues long. In germline, CDR1 is SGHAT, CDR2 FQNNGV. CDR3 amino acids: CASSRGTEEETQYF.

V is TRBV2 and J is TRBJ2-3; TCRdb's D gene call, TRBD1, goes unchecked for lack of DNA. Germline V CDR1 and CDR2: SNHLY, FYNNEI. This CDR3 has 12 amino acids. This CDR3 reads CASRLGGRPQYF.

V gene TRBV9 combines with J gene TRBJ2-3; TCRdb reports TRBD1, a call that lacks DNA to check it against. The CDR3 covers 14 residues. Germline assignment: CDR1 SGDLS and CDR2 YYNGEE. The CDR3 sequence: CASSVGGPLDTQYF.

This chain connects TRBV5-1 to TRBJ2-7; without DNA, the TCRdb call of TRBD2 cannot be checked. The CDR3 has 14 residues. Germline V gene sequence: CDR1 SGHRS, CDR2 YFSETQ. CDR3 loop: CASSIAGGPGEQYF.